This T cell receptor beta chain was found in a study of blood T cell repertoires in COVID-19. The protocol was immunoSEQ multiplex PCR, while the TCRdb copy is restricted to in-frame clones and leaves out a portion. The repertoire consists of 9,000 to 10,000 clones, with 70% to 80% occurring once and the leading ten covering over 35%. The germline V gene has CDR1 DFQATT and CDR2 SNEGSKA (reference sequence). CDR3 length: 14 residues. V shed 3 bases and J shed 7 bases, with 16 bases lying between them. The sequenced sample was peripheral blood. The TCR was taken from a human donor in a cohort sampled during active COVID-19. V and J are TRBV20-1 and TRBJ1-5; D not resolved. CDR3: CSASPSNAGQPQHF. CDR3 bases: TGCAGTGCTAGTCCCTCTAATGCGGGCCAGCCCCAGCATTTT.